Reported below is one TCR beta chain. What it binds is unknown. J lost 8 bases, V lost 4 bases, and 5 bases had no gene match. The germline V gene has CDR1 SGHNT and CDR2 YYREEE (reference sequence). The CDR3 covers 14 residues. The assay was immunoSEQ multiplex PCR, and TCRdb's table has in-frame clones only and misses some. This sample yields around 31,000 clones, of which 72% are seen a single time; more than 9% belongs to the top ten. These data are taken from a study of CD4 T cells in relation to SARS-CoV-2 and coronaviruses. Whole-study context: TCR beta CDR3s were sequenced after approximately nine-day antigen culture of PBMCs. Findings and caveats of the study: In roughly 60% of donors, memory CD4+ clonotypes crossrecognized SARS-CoV-2 and at least one common cold coronavirus spike. Crossreactive clones expanded significantly less to SARS-CoV-2 than monoreactive clones. No crossreactivity against non-spike viral proteins was tested here.

Unexposed donor CD4+ T cells date from about 2011-2018, before the COVID-19 pandemic. The cells were cultured for 10 days before CD4+ T cells were isolated. This sequence joins TRBV5-4 and TRBJ1-4; the match to TRBD1 covers 10 bases. The sample comprised CD4+ T cells from PBMCs, cultured in vitro. The TCR originated in a human donor in good health. The DNA for the CDR3 is TGTGCCAGCAGCCGCGACAGGGGGCCGGAAAAACTGTTTTTT. Encoded protein: CASSRDRGPEKLFF.